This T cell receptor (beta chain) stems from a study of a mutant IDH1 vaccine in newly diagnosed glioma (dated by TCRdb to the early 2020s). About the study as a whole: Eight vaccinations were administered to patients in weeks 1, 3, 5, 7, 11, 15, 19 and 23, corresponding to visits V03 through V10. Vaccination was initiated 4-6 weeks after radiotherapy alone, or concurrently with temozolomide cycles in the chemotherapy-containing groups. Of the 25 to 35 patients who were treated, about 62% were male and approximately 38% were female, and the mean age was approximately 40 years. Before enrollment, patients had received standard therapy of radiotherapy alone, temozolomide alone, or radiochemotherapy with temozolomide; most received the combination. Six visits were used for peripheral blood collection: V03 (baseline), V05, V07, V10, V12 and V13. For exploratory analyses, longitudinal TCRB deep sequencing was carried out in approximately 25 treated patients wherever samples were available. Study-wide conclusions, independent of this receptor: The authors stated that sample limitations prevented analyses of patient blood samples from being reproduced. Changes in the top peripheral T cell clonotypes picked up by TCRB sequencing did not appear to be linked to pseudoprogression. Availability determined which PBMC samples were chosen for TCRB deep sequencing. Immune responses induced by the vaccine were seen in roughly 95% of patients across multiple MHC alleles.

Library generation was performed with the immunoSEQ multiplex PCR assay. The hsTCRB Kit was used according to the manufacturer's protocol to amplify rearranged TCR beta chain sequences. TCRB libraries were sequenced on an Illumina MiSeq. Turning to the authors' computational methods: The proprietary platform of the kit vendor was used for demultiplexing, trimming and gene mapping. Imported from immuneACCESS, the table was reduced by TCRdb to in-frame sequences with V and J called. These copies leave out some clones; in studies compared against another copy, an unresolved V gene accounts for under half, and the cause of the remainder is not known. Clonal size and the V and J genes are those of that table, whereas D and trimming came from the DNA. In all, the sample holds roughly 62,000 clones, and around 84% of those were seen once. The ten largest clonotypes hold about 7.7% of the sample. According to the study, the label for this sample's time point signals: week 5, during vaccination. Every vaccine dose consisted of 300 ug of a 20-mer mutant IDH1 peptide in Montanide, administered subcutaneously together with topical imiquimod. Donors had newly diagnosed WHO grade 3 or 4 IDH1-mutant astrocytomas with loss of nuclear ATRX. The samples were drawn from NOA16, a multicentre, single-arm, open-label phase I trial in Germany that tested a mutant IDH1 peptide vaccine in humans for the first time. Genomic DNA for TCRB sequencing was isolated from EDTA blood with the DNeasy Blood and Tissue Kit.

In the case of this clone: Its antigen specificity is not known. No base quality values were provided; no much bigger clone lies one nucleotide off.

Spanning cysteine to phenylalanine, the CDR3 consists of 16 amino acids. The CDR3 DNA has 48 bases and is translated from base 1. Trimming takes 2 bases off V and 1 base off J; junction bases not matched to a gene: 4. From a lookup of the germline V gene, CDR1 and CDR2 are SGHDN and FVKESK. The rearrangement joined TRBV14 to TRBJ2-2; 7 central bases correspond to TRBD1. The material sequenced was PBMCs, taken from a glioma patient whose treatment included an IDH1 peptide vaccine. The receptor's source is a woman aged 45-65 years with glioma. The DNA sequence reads TGTGCCAGCAGCCAACACAGGGGACAGAACACCGGGGAGCTGTTTTTT. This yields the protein CASSQHRGQNTGELFF.